This TCR beta chain was retrieved from a study of T cell repertoires in cytomegalovirus infection. Study information: Peptides in the study included HLA-C-restricted and HLA-B-restricted CMV epitopes.

The CDR3 extends over 13 amino acids. Germline CDR1 is ENHRY and CDR2 is SYGVKD. The germline V and J ends were trimmed by 4 bases and 1 base, with 4 bases remaining between them. This clonotype showed up just a few times. Its target is unknown. TCRdb used MiXCR to reprocess the reads, holding one entry per CDR3 protein. The sample has 650,000 to 850,000 distinct CDR3 sequences, around 29% seen once; the top ten hold around 13%. The specimen comprised cultured CD8+ T cells from PBMCs, sampled from culture after CMV antigen stimulation. The rearrangement links TRBV10-3 to TRBJ2-2, with unresolved D. The sequence was obtained from a human donor in good health (CMV status not recorded). Some clones in this sample may be carry-over from other donors' samples. The CDR3 nucleotides are TGTGCCATCAGTGGTGGGAACACCGGGGAGCTGTTTTTT. Amino acid sequence: CAISGGNTGELFF.